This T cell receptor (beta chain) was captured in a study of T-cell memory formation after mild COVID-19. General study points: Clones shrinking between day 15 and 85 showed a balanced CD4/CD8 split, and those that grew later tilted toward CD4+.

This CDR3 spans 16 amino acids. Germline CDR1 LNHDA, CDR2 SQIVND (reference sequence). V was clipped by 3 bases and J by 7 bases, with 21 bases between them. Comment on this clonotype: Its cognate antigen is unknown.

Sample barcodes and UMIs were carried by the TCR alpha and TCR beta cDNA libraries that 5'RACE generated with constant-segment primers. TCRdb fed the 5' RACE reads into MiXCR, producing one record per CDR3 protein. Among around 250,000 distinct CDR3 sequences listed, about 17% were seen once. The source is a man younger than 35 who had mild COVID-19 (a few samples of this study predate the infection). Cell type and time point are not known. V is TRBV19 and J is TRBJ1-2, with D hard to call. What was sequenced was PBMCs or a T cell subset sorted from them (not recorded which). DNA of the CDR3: TGTGCCAGTAGTATTCGCCGGCAGGCGCGCGGCGGTGGCTACACCTTC. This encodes CASSIRRQARGGGYTF.